This T cell receptor beta chain was identified in a study of T cell changes during pregnancy in multiple sclerosis. Measured with immunoSEQ multiplex PCR; TCRdb has only the in-frame clones, and not every one. The data contain 80,000 to 95,000 clones, about 95% of them seen just once; the ten biggest clones take up about 1.2%. The CDR3 consists of 14 residues. Germline V gene sequence: CDR1 SGHTA, CDR2 FQGTGA. V was trimmed by 5 bases and J by 1 base, leaving 11 bases between them. The origin of this receptor is a female donor with multiple sclerosis, enrolled in a pregnancy study. The sample consisted of peripheral blood, taken in the second trimester of pregnancy. This sequence joins TRBV7-3 and TRBJ1-1, with D maybe TRBD1 (6 bases). CDR3 sequence: CASSRGHSNTEAFF. The CDR3 DNA follows: TGTGCCAGCAGCCGGGGACACTCGAACACTGAAGCTTTCTTT. Using reference TRBV7-3 and TRBJ1-1 for the parts outside the CDR3, the full variable domain is GAGVSQTPSNKVTEKGKYVELRCDPISGHTALYWYRQSLGQGPEFLIYFQGTGAADDSGLPNDRFFAVRPEGSVSTLKIQRTERGDSAVYLCASSRGHSNTEAFFGQGTRLTVV.